These 19 T cell receptor beta chains share one sample of origin, sequenced in a study of human T cells and chemical hapten exposure. TCRdb processed the RACE reads anew with MiXCR; each CDR3 protein has one entry. This table holds around 130,000 distinct CDR3 sequences, roughly 10% found once. The time point was: patch test 2, 6 weeks after DPC sensitization. Noted treatment: therapeutic diphenylcyclopropenone sensitization with weekly scalp DPC. The source material was whole blood, sampled in connection with sensitization to the hapten diphenylcyclopropenone (DPC). The receptors were sampled from a woman aged 45-59 years with alopecia areata. Some clones in this sample may be carry-over from other donors' samples.

The rearrangement uses TRBV10-2 and TRBJ2-3; TRBD2 agrees at 12 bases. The ends lost 6 bases at V and 5 bases at J; junction bases unmatched: 12. The V gene's germline CDR1 is WSHSY and CDR2 SAAADI. The CDR3 is 17 amino acids. The DNA of the CDR3 is TGCGCCAGCAGCCCCTGGCGGACTAGCGGGGCCCGAGATACGCAGTATTTT. Translating it yields CASSPWRTSGARDTQYF.

This clonotype has a count of ten or more. The CDR3 sequence: CASSRTGGAYEQYF. The CDR3 coding sequence is TGTGCCAGCAGTCGGACAGGGGGAGCCTACGAGCAGTACTTC. This chain uses TRBV7-3 with TRBJ2-7, with 10 positions matching TRBD1. Germline assignment: CDR1 SGHTA and CDR2 FQGTGA. V was pared by 6 bases and J by 2 bases, with 4 bases of the junction left unmatched. There are 14 residues in the CDR3.

This chain uses TRBV14 with TRBJ1-4, with no clear D. The germline V gene has CDR1 SGHDN and CDR2 FVKESK. The CDR3 sequence is 13 residues long. The V and J ends lost 4 bases and 5 bases respectively, with 8 bases between them. The CDR3 region is CASSLSLNEKLFF. The CDR3 coding sequence is TGTGCCAGCAGCCTTTCGCTGAATGAAAAACTGTTTTTT.

CDR3 region: CASTLTGTYEQYF. As DNA, the CDR3 is TGTGCCAGCACCCTGACAGGGACCTACGAGCAGTACTTC. The chain links TRBV6-2 or TRBV6-3 to TRBJ2-7; 7 nucleotides match TRBD1. The CDR3 extends over 13 amino acids. V dropped 7 bases and J dropped 2; count of bases not matched to a gene: 5. Germline assignment: CDR1 MNHEY and CDR2 SVGEGT.

This clonotype turned up a few times. The chain is built from TRBV29-1 and TRBJ2-6; the D gene is possibly TRBD2 (5 bases). The CDR3 spans 12 residues. V shed 7 bases and J shed 3 bases, with 7 bases lying between them. Germline assignment: CDR1 SQVTM and CDR2 ANQGSEA. The CDR3 DNA sequence: TGCAGCGGGGGAGATGGGGCCAACGTCCTGACTTTC. Encoded protein: CSGGDGANVLTF.

The chain joins TRBV12-3 or TRBV12-4 to TRBJ1-2, with a weak D call TRBD1 (5 bases). V dropped 0 bases and J dropped 8 bases, with 7 bases sitting between them. This CDR3 spans 12 amino acids. The CDR3 DNA is TGTGCCAGCAGTTTAGCGAGGGGCGGCTACACCTTC. Residues: CASSLARGGYTF.

This clonotype was observed at least ten times. V usage is TRBV7-2 and J usage is TRBJ2-7; the D gene is possibly TRBD2 (6 bases). Trimming stripped 0 bases from V and 5 bases from J, with 14 bases between. Per the germline V gene, CDR1 is SGHTA and CDR2 is FQGNSA. The CDR3 has 15 amino acids. The CDR3 nucleotides read TGTGCCAGCAGCTTAGCATCGGGACTGGGGCACGAGCAGTACTTC. Amino acids: CASSLASGLGHEQYF.

This rearrangement joins TRBV28 to TRBJ2-1; 7 bases match TRBD2. Germline V lookup: CDR1 MDHEN, CDR2 SYDVKM. After removal of 10 bases from V and 9 bases from J, the junction contained 9 bases not matched to a gene. This CDR3 comprises 12 residues. CDR3 bases: TGTGCCACTTTACCCTCGGGGGGTGAGCAGTTCTTC. Translation: CATLPSGGEQFF.

This clonotype was detected only a few times. The V gene is TRBV21-1, the J gene TRBJ2-5; the DNA was not compared with TRBD1, the D call given in the table. TRBV21-1 is reported as a pseudogene. The CDR3 is made up of 15 amino acids. The DNA for the CDR3 is TGTGCCAGCAGCAGCCGGACAGGGGGGCACTGGACCCAGTACTTC. This codes for CASSSRTGGHWTQYF.

This clonotype was observed many times. The chain uses TRBV6-1 and TRBJ2-1, with TRBD2 matching 7 bases. This CDR3 spans 16 amino acids. Germline lookup yields CDR1 MNHNS and CDR2 SASEGT. Unmatched junction bases numbered 8, after V lost 2 bases and J lost 4 bases. CDR3 sequence reads: CASSERGRGDYNEQFF. The CDR3 coding sequence is TGTGCCAGCAGTGAAAGAGGCCGGGGGGATTACAATGAGCAGTTCTTC.

The CDR3 bases are TGTGCCTGGAGTCCCCGGGACAGGGGGCGCAAAGGCTATGGCTACACCTTC. Translation gives CAWSPRDRGRKGYGYTF. This sequence joins TRBV30 and TRBJ1-2; the match to TRBD1 covers 12 bases. CDR3 length: 17 amino acids. V gave up 2 bases and J gave up 4 bases; unmatched junction bases: 11. Germline CDR1 reads GTSNPN; CDR2 reads SVGIG (reference sequence).

J is TRBJ1-5 and V is TRBV11-2, with D unresolved. Looked up from germline, CDR1 is SGHAT and CDR2 is FQNNGV. V lost 3 bases to trimming and J lost 0 bases, with 9 bases between them. The CDR3 is 15 residues long. The CDR3 nucleotides are TGTGCCAGCAGCTTTGGCAGTCATAGCAATCAGCCCCAGCATTTT. Translation gives CASSFGSHSNQPQHF. Based on the CDR3 plus reference TRBV11-2 and TRBJ1-5, the full variable domain is EAGVAQSPRYKIIEKRQSVAFWCNPISGHATLYWYQQILGQGPKLLIQFQNNGVVDDSQLPKDRFSAERLKGVDSTLKIQPAKLEDSAVYLCASSFGSHSNQPQHFGDGTRLSIL.

The chain recombines TRBV19 with TRBJ2-7; 9 bases line up with TRBD2. CDR1 is LNHDA and CDR2 is SQIVND in the germline V gene (reference sequence). Trimming took 1 base from V and 5 from J; bases not matched to a gene: 3. The CDR3 covers 14 residues. The CDR3 reads CASSIGTSVDEQYF. For the CDR3, the DNA is TGTGCCAGTAGTATAGGGACTAGCGTGGACGAGCAGTACTTC.

This clonotype has more than one count but fewer than ten. J is TRBJ2-4 and V is TRBV7-2, with 9 bases fitting TRBD2. After removal of 7 bases from V and 1 base from J, the junction contained 8 bases not matched to a gene. This CDR3 is 16 amino acids long. Per the germline V gene, CDR1 is SGHTA and CDR2 is FQGNSA. As DNA, the CDR3 is TGTGCCAGCACCTTTAGCGGGAGTGGGGCCAAAAACATTCAGTACTTC. Translated, it gives CASTFSGSGAKNIQYF. The full variable domain, in which reference TRBV7-2 and TRBJ2-4 provide the parts outside the CDR3, is GAGVSQSPSNKVTEKGKDVELRCDPISGHTALYWYRQSLGQGLEFLIYFQGNSAPDKSGLPSDRFSAERTGGSVSTLTIQRTQQEDSAVYLCASTFSGSGAKNIQYFGAGTRLSVL.

The rearrangement joins TRBV6-5 to TRBJ1-1, with 7 nucleotides matching TRBD1. From germline, CDR1 is MNHEY and CDR2 SVGAGI. The CDR3 sequence is 15 residues long. Losses at the gene ends were 6 bases for V and 0 bases for J; bases not matched to a gene: 7. The chain's CDR3 is CASRINRGLNTEAFF. The CDR3 DNA reads as TGTGCCAGCAGAATCAACAGGGGTCTGAACACTGAAGCTTTCTTT.

There are many counts of this clonotype. The chain joins TRBV24-1 to TRBJ2-5; 10 bases line up with TRBD1. V shed 5 bases and J 2 bases; nucleotides not matched to a gene: 7. There are 16 residues in the CDR3. Germline-derived CDR1 and CDR2 are KGHDR and SFDVKD. The CDR3 DNA sequence: TGTGCCACCAGTGGCCCCGGGACAGGGGATCAAGAGACCCAGTACTTC. This codes for CATSGPGTGDQETQYF.

Comment on this clonotype: This likely comes from a read error, as the CDR3 has no conserved phenylalanine or tryptophan at its end. The chain links TRBV29-1 to TRBJ1-2; TRBD1 might be the D (6 bases). Looked up from germline, CDR1 is SQVTM and CDR2 is ANQGSEA. V was shortened by 7 bases and J by 4 bases, with 16 bases between the two germline ends. The CDR3 length is 13 residues. The CDR3 region is CSAGGGQGYGYTI. In DNA form, the CDR3 reads TGCAGCGCCGGTGGGGGGCAAGGCTATGGCTACACCATC.

This clonotype was observed a few times. J is TRBJ2-7 and V is TRBV29-1, with 11 bases aligning to TRBD2. Germline V gene sequence: CDR1 SQVTM, CDR2 ANQGSEA. The CDR3 covers 13 residues. Trimming took 7 bases from V and 7 from J; bases not matched to a gene: 9. DNA for the CDR3: TGCAGCGGGACACTAGCGGGAGAGGGAGAGCAGTACTTC. Translating gives CSGTLAGEGEQYF.

This clonotype was seen only a few times. V and J are TRBV5-1 and TRBJ1-1; a possible D gene is TRBD1 (5 bases). CDR1 is SGHRS and CDR2 is YFSETQ in the germline V gene. V dropped 2 bases and J dropped 5 bases, with 16 bases sitting between them. The CDR3 loop spans 15 amino acids. Here the CDR3 reads CASSFATQGGTEAFF. CDR3 bases: TGCGCCAGCAGCTTTGCCACCCAGGGAGGAACTGAAGCTTTCTTT.